This record covers a single TCR beta chain. Trimming cost V 4 bases and J 6 bases; bases outside gene matches: 8. Germline-derived CDR1 and CDR2 are SGHRS and YFSETQ. The CDR3 contains 15 residues. This entry is derived from a study of blood T cell repertoires in COVID-19. Study-level information: Some COVID-19 samples were acute and others convalescent; all came from the United States, Italy and Spain. T cells, B-cell-depleted T cells, or PBMCs provided the cDNA or gDNA that served as material.

Authors' analysis steps: From reference gene primer amplification, estimates of nucleated cell counts were derived. Method: immunoSEQ multiplex PCR; TCRdb's copy keeps in-frame clones and lacks some. Clone size and the V and J calls come from that table; the DNA yielded D and trimming. The sample yields about 120,000 clones, about four fifths seen once. Seattle cases were enrolled at active infection and followed longitudinally. The receptor comes from a young man with COVID-19, enrolled during active disease. What was sequenced was peripheral blood. V gene TRBV5-1 combines with J gene TRBJ2-1; 9 bases are shared with TRBD2. CDR3 coding DNA: TGCGCCAGCAGCCCCACACTAGCGGGTCTCAATGAGCAGTTCTTC. This translates into CASSPTLAGLNEQFF.